A single sample is the source of the 28 T cell receptor beta chains below, sequenced in a study of blood T cell repertoires in COVID-19. Sequenced by immunoSEQ multiplex PCR; TCRdb stores in-frame clones only, minus some. This sample has some 26,000 clones, with around 85% found just once. Sequenced material: peripheral blood. All receptors derive from a man between 45 and 60 years old with active or convalescent COVID-19.

The rearrangement links TRBV15 to TRBJ2-1; 8 nucleotides match TRBD2. V trimming: 5 bases; J trimming: 8 bases; junction bases outside the gene matches: 8. CDR1 is LNHNV, CDR2 YYDKDF, per germline (reference sequence). The CDR3 has 14 amino acids. The CDR3: CATSSRAGGDEQFF. In DNA, the CDR3 is TGTGCCACCAGCTCCAGGGCGGGGGGAGATGAGCAGTTCTTC.

The genes are TRBV30 and TRBJ1-5; TRBD1 might be the D (6 bases). The CDR3 runs 14 residues. The V gene's germline CDR1 is GTSNPN and CDR2 SVGIG (reference sequence). Trimming left V 0 bases short and J 6 bases short, with 12 bases between. DNA of the CDR3: TGTGCCTGGAGTGTACTACAGGGTCGTCAGCCCCAGCATTTT. Translated: CAWSVLQGRQPQHF.

The J gene is TRBJ1-5, the V gene TRBV23-1, with a tentative D call TRBD1 (5 bases). TRBV23-1 is treated as an ORF (open reading frame) with a function not yet certain. CDR3 length: 19 amino acids. Trimming shortened V by 7 bases and J by 2 bases, and 27 bases separated the two germline ends. As DNA, the CDR3 is TGCGCCAGCAACCGAGTAGCCAAAAGGGGAACCTATGGCAATCAGCCCCAGCATTTT. Its protein is CASNRVAKRGTYGNQPQHF.

CDR3 bases: TGCGCCAGCGAGACTCACAGGTGGAAGTGTTGGTATGGCTACACCTTC. Its translation: CASETHRWKCWYGYTF. The chain uses TRBV23-1 and TRBJ1-2; D may be TRBD1 (5 bases). TRBV23-1 is an ORF, and what it does is uncertain. The CDR3 has 16 amino acids. Between the trimmed V and J ends, which lost 8 bases and 5 bases, there was a span of 24 bases.

The gene calls are TRBV4-2 and TRBJ1-1; D gene unclear. V was clipped by 5 bases and J by 3 bases, with 10 bases between them. CDR3 size: 13 residues. CDR1 is LGHNA, CDR2 YNFKEQ, per germline. CDR3 loop: CASSDSKYTEAFF. In nucleotides, the CDR3 is TGTGCCAGCAGCGATAGTAAGTACACTGAAGCTTTCTTT.

This rearrangement joins TRBV24-1 to TRBJ2-2; D gene uncertain. There are 13 residues in the CDR3. The germline V and J ends were trimmed by 5 bases and 7 bases, with 10 bases remaining between them. Germline V gives CDR1 KGHDR, CDR2 SFDVKD. The CDR3 here is CATSVEPGGELFF. The CDR3 coding sequence is TGTGCCACCAGTGTCGAACCCGGCGGGGAGCTGTTTTTT.

V is TRBV5-6 and J is TRBJ2-2; TRBD2 might be the D (5 bases). The V gene's germline CDR1 is SGHDT and CDR2 YYEEEE. The CDR3 extends over 14 amino acids. With 7 bases removed from V and 4 bases from J, the gap between germline ends came to 14 bases. CDR3 loop: CASGVGESTGELFF. CDR3 coding DNA: TGTGCCAGCGGAGTCGGGGAGAGCACCGGGGAGCTGTTTTTT. The full variable domain, with the rest looked up from reference TRBV5-6 and TRBJ2-2, is DAGVTQSPTHLIKTRGQQVTLRCSPKSGHDTVSWYQQALGQGPQFIFQYYEEEERQRGNFPDRFSGHQFPNYSSELNVNALLLGDSALYLCASGVGESTGELFFGEGSRLTVL.

This rearrangement joins TRBV12-3 or TRBV12-4 to TRBJ1-1; tentative D call: TRBD1 (6 bases). The germline V and J ends were trimmed by 3 bases and 6 bases, with 11 bases remaining between them. The length of the CDR3 is 13 residues. The CDR3 coding sequence is TGTGCCAGCAGTTTTTCATACAGGGCTGAAGCTTTCTTT. It encodes CASSFSYRAEAFF.

This chain connects TRBV5-5 to TRBJ1-6, with 8 bases matching TRBD1. CDR3 size: 17 residues. Losses at the gene ends were 0 bases for V and 5 bases for J; bases not matched to a gene: 7. Per the germline V gene, CDR1 is SGHKS and CDR2 is YYEKEE (reference sequence). DNA of the CDR3: TGTGCCAGCAGCTTGGCCGTAACAGGGGGAAATAATTCACCCCTCCACTTT. It translates to CASSLAVTGGNNSPLHF.

The chain carries TRBV11-2 and TRBJ2-1; D possibly corresponds to TRBD2 (5 bases). The V and J ends lost 0 bases and 2 bases respectively, with 11 bases between them. Looked up from germline, CDR1 is SGHAT and CDR2 is FQNNGV. This CDR3 region has 16 residues. CDR3 region: CASSLDISGPYNEQFF. CDR3 nucleotide sequence: TGTGCCAGCAGCTTAGATATAAGCGGCCCCTACAATGAGCAGTTCTTC.

This clone was detected only a few times. The chain has TRBV4-1 and TRBJ1-5; 8 bases fit TRBD1. The CDR3 has 18 residues. V dropped 1 base and J dropped 5; count of bases not matched to a gene: 13. Germline CDR1 reads MGHRA; CDR2 reads YSYEKL. The DNA of the CDR3 is TGCGCCAGCAGCCAAGGGCGATTCGGACAGGGTCCTTATCAGCCCCAGCATTTT. It specifies CASSQGRFGQGPYQPQHF.

The gene calls are TRBV5-1 and TRBJ1-4, with D uncertain. The V and J ends lost 0 bases and 5 bases respectively, with 8 bases between them. The CDR3 covers 14 residues. Per the germline V gene, CDR1 is SGHRS and CDR2 is YFSETQ. CDR3 bases: TGCGCCAGCAGCTTGGTAGGAGGAAATGAAAAACTGTTTTTT. This codes for CASSLVGGNEKLFF.

This rearrangement joins TRBV30 to TRBJ2-2; D is unresolved. Looked up from germline, CDR1 is GTSNPN and CDR2 is SVGIG (reference sequence). Trimming shortened V by 0 bases and J by 5 bases, and 4 bases separated the two germline ends. This CDR3 comprises 12 residues. CDR3 in DNA: TGTGCCTGGAGTGTCCAGACCGGGGAGCTGTTTTTT. This encodes CAWSVQTGELFF. Using reference TRBV30 and TRBJ2-2 for the parts outside the CDR3, the full variable domain is SQTIHQWPATLVQPVGSPLSLECTVEGTSNPNLYWYRQAAGRGLQLLFYSVGIGQISSEVPQNLSASRPQDRQFILSSKKLLLSDSGFYLCAWSVQTGELFFGEGSRLTVL.

This chain links TRBV14 with TRBJ2-7; D may be TRBD1 (6 bases). Germline assignment: CDR1 SGHDN and CDR2 FVKESK. Trimming pared 0 bases from V and 3 bases from J, leaving 12 bases between. The CDR3 totals 15 residues. This CDR3 reads CASSQDPGTIYEQYF. As DNA, the CDR3 is TGTGCCAGCAGCCAAGATCCGGGGACAATCTACGAGCAGTACTTC.

This clone was seen once. The J gene is TRBJ2-5, the V gene TRBV5-1; TRBD2 matches at 8 bases. Germline-derived CDR1 and CDR2 are SGHRS and YFSETQ. J was trimmed by 5 bases and V by 2 bases; bases with no gene match: 2. The CDR3 is 13 residues long. CDR3 loop: CASSLAGVETQYF. The CDR3 DNA follows: TGCGCCAGCAGCTTAGCGGGAGTCGAGACCCAGTACTTC.

The CDR3 DNA follows: TGTGCCAGCAGCTTAAAAGACTACGCAGCTGGGGCCAACGTCCTGACTTTC. It translates to CASSLKDYAAGANVLTF. The chain joins TRBV7-9 to TRBJ2-6, with D perhaps matching TRBD2 (5 bases). Germline loops: CDR1 SEHNR, CDR2 FQNEAQ (reference sequence). This CDR3 has 17 amino acids. Between the trimmed V and J ends, which lost 2 bases and 2 bases, there was a span of 13 bases.

CDR3 amino acids: CASSSASGPYEQYF. CDR3 in DNA: TGTGCCAGCAGCTCAGCTAGCGGCCCCTACGAGCAGTACTTC. This sequence joins TRBV3-1 (or the pseudogene TRBV3-2) and TRBJ2-7; 7 bases map to TRBD2. The CDR3 sequence is 14 residues long. CDR1 and CDR2 from the germline V gene are LGHDT and YNNKEL (reference sequence). J was trimmed by 2 bases and V by 5 bases; bases with no gene match: 6.

This clone has only one observation. The chain employs TRBV7-2 and TRBJ2-1; D is unclear. Germline V gene sequence: CDR1 SGHTA, CDR2 FQGNSA. V was pared by 1 base and J by 6 bases, with 13 bases between. There are 15 residues in the CDR3. The CDR3 spells CASSLGSWALNEQFF. The CDR3 nucleotides read TGTGCCAGCAGCTTAGGGTCCTGGGCTCTCAATGAGCAGTTCTTC.

This clone was counted between two and nine times. The J gene is TRBJ2-7, the V gene TRBV11-3, with a weak D call TRBD1 (5 bases). The CDR3 has 13 amino acids. Germline CDR1 is SGHNT and CDR2 is YENEEA. With 8 bases removed from V and 4 bases from J, the gap between germline ends came to 15 bases. CDR3 sequence (DNA): TGTGCCAGCCGCTCCCCAGGGTCTTACGAGCAGTACTTC. This sequence encodes CASRSPGSYEQYF. Looking up the rest from reference TRBV11-3 and TRBJ2-7 gives the full variable domain: EAGVVQSPRYKIIEKKQPVAFWCNPISGHNTLYWYLQNLGQGPELLIRYENEEAVDDSQLPKDRFSAERLKGVDSTLKIQPAELGDSAVYLCASRSPGSYEQYFGPGTRLTVT.

V is TRBV21-1 and J is TRBJ1-5. TRBV21-1 is a pseudogene. The CDR3 extends over 13 amino acids. The CDR3 DNA sequence: TGTGCCAGCACCGCGCCCGGTTGGCAGCCCCAGCATTTT. This gives the protein CASTAPGWQPQHF.

The chain joins TRBV6-1 to TRBJ1-6, with D possibly TRBD1 on 5 matching bases. The V gene's germline CDR1 is MNHNS and CDR2 SASEGT. The CDR3 has 16 amino acids. Between the trimmed V and J ends, which lost 3 bases and 4 bases, there was a span of 13 bases. As DNA, the CDR3 is TGTGCCAGCAGTGAGTTCGGGGGATTATATAATTCACCCCTCCACTTT. This encodes CASSEFGGLYNSPLHF.

Details on this clone: Other DNA sequences in the sample encode the same CDR3. The gene calls are TRBV3-1 (or the pseudogene TRBV3-2) and TRBJ1-1; D call uncertain. Germline assignment: CDR1 LGHDT and CDR2 YNNKEL (reference sequence). The V end lost 1 base, the J end lost 5 bases, and 11 bases lay between the germline ends. The CDR3 spans 14 residues. CDR3 sequence: CASSQASGGTEAFF. CDR3 DNA sequence: TGTGCCAGCAGCCAAGCCTCAGGTGGGACTGAAGCTTTCTTT.

This clone appeared a few times. The chain uses TRBV5-4 and TRBJ2-5, with a weak D call TRBD2 (5 bases). This CDR3 is 13 amino acids long. Trimming took 2 bases from V and 3 from J, leaving 8 bases between them. Germline CDR1 reads SGHNT; CDR2 reads YYREEE (reference sequence). In nucleotides, the CDR3 is TGTGCCAGCAGCTTTCGGGGTGAAGAGACCCAGTACTTC. Translation gives CASSFRGEETQYF.

The chain carries TRBV6-6 and TRBJ2-1; D possibly corresponds to TRBD1 (5 bases). The V gene lost 5 bases and the J gene lost 4 bases, with 9 bases spanning the gap. The CDR3 totals 13 residues. The germline gives CDR1 MNHNY, CDR2 SVGAGI (reference sequence). Here the CDR3 reads CASSTPGYNEQFF. The CDR3 DNA follows: TGTGCCAGCAGTACCCCAGGGTACAATGAGCAGTTCTTC.

The genes are TRBV5-1 and TRBJ2-5, with 8 positions matching TRBD1. There are 15 residues in the CDR3. The junction had 7 bases not matched to a gene; V was cut back by 4 bases and J by 2 bases. Germline V gene data show CDR1 as SGHRS and CDR2 as YFSETQ. The CDR3, as DNA: TGCGCCAGCAGCCTACAGGGGGACGGGCAAGAGACCCAGTACTTC. This sequence encodes CASSLQGDGQETQYF.

This chain connects TRBV2 to TRBJ1-6; 8 bases fit TRBD1. V was clipped by 5 bases and J by 9 bases; unmatched bases: 15. This CDR3 region has 17 residues. CDR1 is SNHLY and CDR2 is FYNNEI in the germline V gene. The CDR3 sequence is CASSISPGQGPSSPLHF. CDR3 DNA: TGTGCCAGCAGTATTTCCCCCGGACAGGGCCCGTCTTCACCCCTCCACTTT.

This clone was detected only a few times. The genes are TRBV7-9 and TRBJ2-7; 9 positions agree with TRBD1. Germline V gene sequence: CDR1 SEHNR, CDR2 FQNEAQ (reference sequence). V shed 3 bases and J 4 bases; nucleotides not matched to a gene: 10. There are 16 residues in the CDR3. The CDR3 nucleotides read TGTGCCAGCAGCTTCCCCACCGGGACAGGGTTATACGAGCAGTACTTC. Its translation is CASSFPTGTGLYEQYF.

This clone showed up just once. The chain employs TRBV19 and TRBJ2-7, with 10 bases that match TRBD1. The CDR3 has 12 amino acids. The V segment lost 8 bases and the J segment 6 bases; nucleotides outside the gene matches: 4. CDR1 and CDR2 from the germline V gene are LNHDA and SQIVND (reference sequence). The CDR3 reads CASLTGGGEQYF. CDR3 in DNA: TGTGCCAGTTTGACAGGGGGCGGCGAGCAGTACTTC.